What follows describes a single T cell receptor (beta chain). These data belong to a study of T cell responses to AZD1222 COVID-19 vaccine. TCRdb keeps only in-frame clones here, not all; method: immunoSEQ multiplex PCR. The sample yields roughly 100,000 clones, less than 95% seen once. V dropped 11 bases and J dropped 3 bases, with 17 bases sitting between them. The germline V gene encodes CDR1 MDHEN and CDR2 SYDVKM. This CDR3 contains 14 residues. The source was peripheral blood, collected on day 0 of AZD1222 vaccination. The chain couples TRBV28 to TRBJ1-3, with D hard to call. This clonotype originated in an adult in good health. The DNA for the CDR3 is TGTGCCCAACTCCCCCGTGTTGATGGAAACACCATATATTTT. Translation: CAQLPRVDGNTIYF.